This note documents a single T cell receptor (beta chain) sequence. What it binds is not known. This sample includes further DNA sequences coding for the same CDR3. This sample is drawn from a study of cytomegalovirus exposure and HLA in healthy donors. Looked up from germline, CDR1 is SNHLY and CDR2 is FYNNEI. Trimming removed 3 bases at V and 3 bases at J, with 10 bases between. The CDR3 is made up of 14 amino acids. PCR involved 60 Vbeta and 13 Jbeta primers. The table came from immunoSEQ multiplex PCR; TCRdb's copy has only in-frame clones and leaves some out. The sample yields about 97,000 clones, approximately 70% seen once. Study-level results: TCR association rates varied by HLA locus in a later analysis, with DRB1 highest and HLA-C lowest. An assumption of roughly uniform sequencing depth across donors underlay the presence/absence analyses. On later analysis, the bulk of CMV-associated TCR beta chains appeared to be HLA-restricted.

The V call is TRBV2, the J call TRBJ2-3, with D possibly being TRBD1 (5 bases). The clonotype originates from a man aged 35 to 55 in good health and CMV-seronegative. The specimen sequenced was PBMCs. CDR3: CASSDQGGTDTQYF. CDR3 DNA sequence: TGTGCCAGCAGTGATCAGGGTGGGACAGATACGCAGTATTTT.